Listed here are 18 T cell receptor beta chains from one sample, sequenced in a study of T cell clonality in common variable immunodeficiency. Antigen specificity for these receptors is unknown. Produced via immunoSEQ multiplex PCR; TCRdb's table is partial and in-frame only. Listed for the sample are around 19,000 clones, none seen a single time. Study-wide results and caveats: Reportedly, TCR beta sequences from common variable immunodeficiency showed fewer deletions and N-nucleotide insertions.

The sequencing sample was made of peripheral blood mononuclear cells. These receptor sequences come from a human donor with common variable immunodeficiency.

This clone was seen only a few times. The CDR3 bases that were read are TGTGCCAGCAGCTTTGGGGCAGGGGAA. This gives the protein CASSFGAGE. The full CDR3 protein is CASSFGAGEAFF. The rearrangement uses TRBV5-5 and TRBJ1-1; tentative D call: TRBD1 (5 bases). The read terminates 3 residues before the CDR3 end, so the remaining end is supplied by the germline J gene. CDR1 SGHKS and CDR2 YYEKEE come from the germline V gene (reference sequence). The CDR3 runs 12 residues.

This clone is medium-sized by share. The CDR3 extends 3 residues past the end of the read, so its final part is completed from the germline J gene. This chain joins TRBV9 and TRBJ1-5; TRBD1 might be the D (6 bases). V was shortened by 4 bases and J by 5 bases, with 16 bases between the two germline ends. Looked up from germline, CDR1 is SGDLS and CDR2 is YYNGEE. The CDR3 covers 15 residues. Here the CDR3 reads CASSPTGTLYQPQHF. The CDR3 bases that were read are TGTGCCAGCAGCCCCACCGGGACACTTTATCAGCCC.

Comment on this clone: The CDR3 end is not reached by the read, which stops 3 residues before it; the germline J gene fills it in. The V gene is TRBV7-9, the J gene TRBJ2-5, with a tentative D call TRBD1 (6 bases). V lost 4 bases and J lost 4, with 16 bases in between. This CDR3 is 15 amino acids long. The germline V gene encodes CDR1 SEHNR and CDR2 FQNEAQ (reference sequence). The sequenced CDR3 bases are TGTGCCAGCAGCTCGTGGCGGACAGAAGGAGAGACC. Translated: CASSSWRTEGET. In full, the CDR3 is CASSSWRTEGETQYF.

This clone has ten or more counts. Read data end 3 residues before the CDR3 end; the end is taken from the germline J gene. J is TRBJ2-5 and V is TRBV20-1; 7 nucleotides agree with TRBD1. There are 15 residues in the CDR3. Trimming took 8 bases from V and 1 from J; bases not matched to a gene: 13. Germline V lookup: CDR1 DFQATT, CDR2 SNEGSKA (reference sequence). The CDR3 loop reads CSLRRGGAAQETQYF. CDR3 DNA (partial): TGCAGTCTACGACGAGGGGGCGCAGCCCAAGAGACC.

This clone was counted ten times or more. The read terminates 3 residues ahead of where the CDR3 ends, so the germline J gene completes it. The V and J genes are TRBV27 and TRBJ2-1; D possibly corresponds to TRBD1 (6 bases). The CDR3 has 18 amino acids. Per the germline V gene, CDR1 is MNHEY and CDR2 is SMNVEV (reference sequence). Trimming removed 7 bases at V and 0 bases at J, with 22 bases between. Incomplete CDR3 DNA: TGTGCCAGCACCCCCAGGGGCTTGGATCGTTTCTCCTACAATGAG. This translates into CASTPRGLDRFSYNE. The whole CDR3 protein is CASTPRGLDRFSYNEQFF.

This clone was detected ten times or more. The read comes to an end 3 residues before the CDR3 does, leaving the germline J gene to fill in the end. This chain links TRBV19 with TRBJ1-1; D call uncertain. V shed 3 bases and J shed 7 bases, with 6 bases lying between them. The CDR3 covers 11 residues. Germline assignment: CDR1 LNHDA and CDR2 SQIVND (reference sequence). The covered CDR3 bases are TGTGCCAGTAGTATTGCGGGTGAA. It translates to CASSIAGE. In full, the CDR3 reads CASSIAGEAFF.

There are many counts of this clone. The DNA ends 3 residues before the CDR3 does, and the rest of the CDR3 is filled in from the germline J gene. This chain uses TRBV6-2 or TRBV6-3 with TRBJ1-1; D remains ambiguous. The CDR3 consists of 12 residues. CDR1 and CDR2 (germline): MNHEY, SVGEGT. The V gene lost 3 bases and the J gene lost 2 bases, with 4 bases spanning the gap. The CDR3 DNA, read in part, is TGTGCCAGCAGTTATAGAAACACTGAA. Translated: CASSYRNTE. The full-length CDR3 reads as CASSYRNTEAFF.

This clone was seen many times. The read falls 3 residues short of the CDR3 end, and the missing part is taken from the germline J gene. The chain has TRBV19 and TRBJ1-5, with a weak D call TRBD1 (5 bases). The CDR3 spans 17 residues. Between the trimmed V and J ends, which lost 2 bases and 0 bases, there was a span of 14 bases. CDR1 is LNHDA and CDR2 is SQIVND in the germline V gene (reference sequence). Here the CDR3 reads CASSIPPGVDSNQPQHF. The part of the CDR3 DNA that was read is TGTGCCAGTAGTATACCCCCGGGGGTAGATAGCAATCAGCCC.

Concerning this clone itself: With the read ending 3 residues before the CDR3 end, the germline J gene is used to fill in that end. V and J are TRBV6-2 or TRBV6-3 and TRBJ1-3; weak D call: TRBD1 (5 bases). The germline V gene encodes CDR1 MNHEY and CDR2 SVGEGT. The CDR3 loop spans 13 amino acids. CDR3 DNA (partial): TGTGCCAGCAGTGACGGACATTTCAGCTCC. This gives the protein CASSDGHFSS. The entire CDR3 is CASSDGHFSSIYF.

This clone was picked up a small number of times. The sequenced part of the CDR3 DNA is TGTGCCAGCAGCTTAGAGACAGCAAATCAGCCC. Amino acids: CASSLETANQP. The CDR3 in its entirety is CASSLETANQPQHF. This sequence joins TRBV7-2 and TRBJ1-5, with D perhaps matching TRBD1 (5 bases). The sequenced fragment ends 3 residues before the CDR3 boundary, so the rest is inferred from the germline J gene. V lost 1 base and J lost 4, with 8 bases in between. Germline V lookup: CDR1 SGHTA, CDR2 FQGNSA. This CDR3 spans 14 amino acids.

There are a few counts of this clone. Read sequence stops 3 residues before the CDR3 end, and the germline J gene provides the missing end. The chain links TRBV6-2 or TRBV6-3 to TRBJ2-1; D unresolved. In germline, CDR1 is MNHEY, CDR2 SVGEGT. The V and J ends lost 6 bases and 8 bases respectively, with 8 bases between them. The CDR3 runs to 11 residues. The CDR3 DNA, read in part, is TGTGCCAGCAGACTTAGTTATGAG. Amino acids: CASRLSYE. The CDR3, in full, reads CASRLSYEQFF.

For this clone: The read terminates 3 residues ahead of where the CDR3 ends, so the germline J gene completes it. The chain links TRBV7-2 to TRBJ1-2, with D possibly being TRBD1 (6 bases). The CDR3 is made up of 14 amino acids. Germline CDR1 is SGHTA and CDR2 is FQGNSA. Trimming removed 6 bases at V and 6 bases at J, with 17 bases between. CDR3 DNA, as far as it was read: TGTGCCAGCAGGACCGGACAGCGAACTAATGGC. Amino acids: CASRTGQRTNG. Given in full, the CDR3 is CASRTGQRTNGYTF. Combining the CDR3 with reference TRBV7-2 and TRBJ1-2 gives the whole variable domain GAGVSQSPSNKVTEKGKDVELRCDPISGHTALYWYRQSLGQGLEFLIYFQGNSAPDKSGLPSDRFSAERTGGSVSTLTIQRTQQEDSAVYLCASRTGQRTNGYTFGSGTRLTVV.

This clone was picked up many times. Read coverage stops 3 residues before the CDR3 terminus; the germline J gene supplies the remainder. The chain joins TRBV5-4 to TRBJ2-5; D possibly corresponds to TRBD2 (6 bases). Deletions cut 0 bases from V and 3 bases from J, with 12 bases between. This CDR3 contains 15 residues. CDR1 is SGHNT and CDR2 is YYREEE in the germline V gene (reference sequence). Incomplete CDR3 DNA: TGTGCCAGCAGCTTGGGTTCCGCTAGCGAAGAGACC. Protein: CASSLGSASEET. The entire CDR3 protein is CASSLGSASEETQYF.

This clone occurred many times. The read ends 3 residues early relative to the CDR3; the germline J gene fills the gap. The rearrangement links TRBV5-4 to TRBJ2-2; 7 nucleotides line up with TRBD1. The CDR3 contains 15 residues. Germline V gene data show CDR1 as SGHNT and CDR2 as YYREEE (reference sequence). Trimming took 1 base from V and 4 from J; bases not matched to a gene: 4. The CDR3 sequence is CASSLTGVATGELFF. Partial CDR3 DNA: TGTGCCAGCAGCTTGACAGGGGTTGCCACCGGGGAG. Complete variable domain (other parts from reference TRBV5-4 and TRBJ2-2): ETGVTQSPTHLIKTRGQQVTLRCSSQSGHNTVSWYQQALGQGPQFIFQYYREEENGRGNFPPRFSGLQFPNYSSELNVNALELDDSALYLCASSLTGVATGELFFGEGSRLTVL.

This clone was found a few times. The read ends 3 residues shy of where the CDR3 ends; the end is completed using the germline J gene. This chain connects TRBV18 to TRBJ2-5; tentative D call: TRBD1 (5 bases). Trimming pared 6 bases from V and 3 bases from J, leaving 17 bases between. Germline V lookup: CDR1 KGHSH, CDR2 LQKENI. This CDR3 comprises 15 residues. Partial CDR3 DNA: TGTGCCAGCTCTCTCTATCACGACAGTAAAGAGACC. This encodes CASSLYHDSKET. The entire CDR3 is CASSLYHDSKETQYF. Looking up the rest from reference TRBV18 and TRBJ2-5 gives the full variable domain: NAGVMQNPRHLVRRRGQEARLRCSPMKGHSHVYWYRQLPEEGLKFMVYLQKENIIDESGMPKERFSAEFPKEGPSILRIQQVVRGDSAAYFCASSLYHDSKETQYFGPGTRLLVL.

In its sample, this clone was seen a few times. The read gets to within 3 residues of the CDR3 end, and the germline J gene fills in the rest. The chain joins TRBV6-2 or TRBV6-3 to TRBJ1-1; tentative D call: TRBD1 (5 bases). The CDR3 has 12 amino acids. V lost 5 bases to trimming and J lost 4 bases, with 8 bases between them. Germline CDR1 is MNHEY and CDR2 is SVGEGT. CDR3 amino acids: CASSGGGTEAFF. The sequenced part of the CDR3 DNA is TGTGCCAGCAGTGGGGGGGGCACTGAA.

There are many counts of this clone. The CDR3 end falls 3 residues outside the read, so it is completed with the germline J gene. The chain employs TRBV5-1 and TRBJ2-2; 7 positions match TRBD2. From germline, CDR1 is SGHRS and CDR2 YFSETQ. The trim removed 6 bases at V and 1 base at J, leaving 9 bases unmatched. CDR3 length: 16 residues. Here the CDR3 reads CASTGSASGNTGELFF. The part of the CDR3 DNA that was read is TGCGCCAGCACCGGGTCCGCTAGCGGGAACACCGGGGAG.

This clone was found many times. With the read ending 3 residues before the CDR3 end, the germline J gene is used to fill in that end. The rearrangement uses TRBV7-2 and TRBJ2-7; D is uncertain. V lost 0 bases and J 3 bases, leaving 6 bases between the germline ends. Germline V lookup: CDR1 SGHTA, CDR2 FQGNSA. This CDR3 comprises 13 residues. The chain's CDR3 is CASSLAQIYEQYF. The CDR3 bases that were read are TGTGCCAGCAGCTTAGCCCAGATCTACGAG.